Included here is one T cell receptor beta chain sequence, with context. The entry originates in a study of blood T cell repertoires in COVID-19. Study in general: Acute and convalescent COVID-19 specimens originated in the United States, Italy and Spain. T cells, B-cell-depleted T cells, or PBMCs provided the cDNA or gDNA that served as material.

Recruitment covered about 25 US areas and drew participants whose ages spanned 18 to 89 years. Clones were sequenced by immunoSEQ multiplex PCR, and TCRdb holds only the in-frame ones, with some missing. The table records fewer than 400,000 clones, roughly nine tenths of them present only once. This clonotype originated in a man aged 55 to 70 who had recovered from COVID-19. The sequenced sample consisted of PBMCs or T cells enriched from blood (not recorded which).

The CDR3 DNA reads as TGTGCCACCAGTGATCCCACCCCGACAGGGTCAAACTATGGCTACACCTTC. This sequence encodes CATSDPTPTGSNYGYTF. The chain joins TRBV24-1 to TRBJ1-2; TRBD1 agrees at 7 bases. J lost 2 bases, V lost 3 bases, and 11 bases had no gene match. CDR1 is KGHDR, CDR2 SFDVKD, per germline. This CDR3 has 17 amino acids.